This T cell receptor beta chain was obtained from a study of T cells in localized non-small cell lung cancer. Study-wide results and limits: Elevated blood T cell density was associated with longer overall survival. Sequence data derive from only one tumor region, so heterogeneity remains possible. A median of roughly 55 of the top 100 tumor clones appeared in adjacent lung, which was paired and uninvolved.

Sequencing was performed with immunoSEQ multiplex PCR; in TCRdb, only in-frame clones are kept and a portion is missing. This sample yields about 27,000 clones, of which 75% to 90% are seen a single time; 4.1% belongs to the top ten. The CDR3 has 12 residues. CDR1 is SGHNT, CDR2 YENEEA, per germline. The ends were cut back, 6 bases at V and 13 bases at J, with 15 bases in the middle. On this clone itself: What it binds is not known.

The source of this sequence is a woman aged 40 to 75 with stage I lung adenocarcinoma. This rearrangement joins TRBV11-3 to TRBJ1-4; D not resolved. The specimen was peripheral blood, collected before any cancer treatment. CDR3 sequence: CASSEGYEGLFF. CDR3 nucleotide sequence: TGTGCCAGCAGTGAGGGATATGAAGGACTGTTTTTT.